A single T cell receptor (beta chain) is shown here with its context. Antigen unknown. The junction shows a germline mismatch at one end, possibly a read error. Germline lookup yields CDR1 SGHRS and CDR2 YFSETQ. The CDR3 covers 16 residues. This record belongs to a study of blood T cells in healthy people across ages. Study conclusions and caveats: Without sorted subsets, naive and antigen-experienced compartments could not be conclusively compared. There was no known CMV status for donors, so expanded clonotype changes were possibly confounded.

Next came a second PCR, run for about 6 to 12 cycles, which used a sample-barcoded 5' primer along with a J-beta primer mix. MiXCR, applied by TCRdb to the 5' RACE reads, yields one record per CDR3 protein. Altogether 660,000 or so distinct CDR3 sequences are present, 58% being singletons, with the ten largest covering 30% to 45%. Sample: blood. The chain couples TRBV5-1 to TRBJ2-5; TRBD1 or TRBD2 may be the D gene (6 bases each). The source is a man aged 55 to 70 in good health. This CDR3 reads CACSLGGRDSKKTQYF. The CDR3 bases are TGCGCCTGCAGCTTGGGGGGCCGGGACTCCAAGAAGACCCAGTACTTC.